This T cell receptor beta chain was captured in a study of cytomegalovirus exposure and HLA in healthy donors. PCR involved 60 Vbeta and 13 Jbeta primers. TCRdb keeps only in-frame clones here, not all; method: immunoSEQ multiplex PCR. The sample includes some 150,000 clones, roughly 85% of them seen just once. The germline V gene encodes CDR1 MDHEN and CDR2 SYDVKM. The CDR3 covers 14 residues. J gave up 11 bases and V 6 bases, and 12 bases lay outside the gene matches. The sample was PBMCs. This chain connects TRBV28 to TRBJ1-1, with TRBD1 identical over 10 bases. This sequence originates from a woman aged 18-29 years in good health and CMV-seronegative. The CDR3 sequence: CASRETGGPVLAFF. The CDR3 DNA reads TGTGCCAGCAGGGAGACAGGGGGCCCTGTCCTGGCTTTCTTT.